This T cell receptor (beta chain) was recovered during a study of siplizumab effects on memory and regulatory T cells. The table came from immunoSEQ multiplex PCR; TCRdb's copy has only in-frame clones and leaves some out. Of about 52,000 clones in the sample, roughly 97% were seen once. Study observations and caveats: Researchers could not give a naive or memory phenotype to roughly 75-95% of proliferating CD4+ or CD8+ clones. Researchers did not confirm the suppressive function of proliferating Tregs from siplizumab cultures. Sequences below about 10^-5 frequency were poorly captured. As a result, only a minor fraction of alloreactive clones mapped to unstimulated subsets.

Germline CDR1 reads MGHRA; CDR2 reads YSYEKL. The CDR3 runs 17 residues. V gave up 0 bases and J gave up 2 bases; unmatched junction bases: 5. As to this clone: Its antigen remains unknown.

This chain connects TRBV4-1 to TRBJ2-1; the match to TRBD2 covers 9 bases. This receptor was identified in a human donor in good health. The sample consisted of naive CD4+ T cells sorted from blood. The CDR3 region has the DNA TGCGCCAGCAGCCAAGATCCCAGCGGGAGGACCTACAATGAGCAGTTCTTC. This encodes CASSQDPSGRTYNEQFF.